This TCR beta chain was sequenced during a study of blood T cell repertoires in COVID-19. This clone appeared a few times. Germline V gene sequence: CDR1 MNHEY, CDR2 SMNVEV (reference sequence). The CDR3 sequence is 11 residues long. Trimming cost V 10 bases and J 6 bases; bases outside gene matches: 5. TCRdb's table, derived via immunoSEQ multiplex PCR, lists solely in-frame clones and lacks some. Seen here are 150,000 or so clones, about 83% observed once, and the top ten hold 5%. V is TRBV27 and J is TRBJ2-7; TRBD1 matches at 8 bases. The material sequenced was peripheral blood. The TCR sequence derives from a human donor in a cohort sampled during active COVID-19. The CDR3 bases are TGTGCCACCGGACAGGGAGGCGAGCAGTACTTC. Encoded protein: CATGQGGEQYF.